At least ten counts were recorded for the clone carrying this T cell receptor (beta chain). Its antigen is unidentified. The data were taken from a study of early T cells in non-severe SARS-CoV-2 infection. Study-level background: Bulk RNA from unsorted whole blood was sequenced; chains were unpaired. General observations from the study: Reliance on VDJdb matching favored anti-spike CD8 responses; private and CD4 specificities were missed.

Unique molecular identifiers were attached to individual cDNA molecules. A single record per CDR3 protein comes from TCRdb applying MiXCR to the 5' RACE reads. The sample holds roughly 110,000 distinct CDR3 sequences; around 10% are singletons and the top ten take approximately 6.9%. The germline gives CDR1 MDHEN, CDR2 SYDVKM. Trimming pared 6 bases from V and 4 bases from J, leaving 18 bases between. The CDR3 totals 16 residues. The specimen was whole blood. The sequence was obtained from an adult who was a healthcare worker with PCR-confirmed SARS-CoV-2 infection or an uninfected control (not recorded which). The chain combines TRBV28 with TRBJ2-2; a possible D gene is TRBD2 (5 bases). The CDR3 reads CASRTTKRSLTGELFF. The CDR3 DNA follows: TGTGCCAGCAGAACTACGAAGCGGTCCCTCACCGGGGAGCTGTTTTTT.